Listed below are T cell receptor beta chains from one sample, sequenced in a study of blood T cell repertoires in COVID-19. Profiled with immunoSEQ multiplex PCR; TCRdb holds only in-frame clones, not every one. The repertoire has approximately 300,000 clones, around four fifths of them found once; the top ten carry 0.95% to 1.5%. Sequencing was performed on peripheral blood. The origin of the receptors is a woman aged 45 to 65 with acute or convalescent COVID-19. CDR3s include the opening cysteine and the closing phenylalanine or tryptophan. D genes are given only for firm matches. The size of a clone is reported for some rows only, either as once, few or many, or as a class for expanded clones.

V gene,J gene,clone size,CDR3 length,D gene,CDR3 protein,CDR3 DNA
TRBV5-6,TRBJ2-6,.,15,TRBD1,CASRKGAKGANVLTF,TGTGCCAGCAGAAAGGGGGCGAAAGGGGCCAACGTCCTGACTTTC
TRBV3-1/TRBV3-2,TRBJ2-7,.,14,TRBD2,CASSQSSGYYEQYF,TGTGCCAGCAGCCAGTCTAGCGGGTATTACGAGCAGTACTTC
TRBV15,TRBJ2-5,.,18,.,CATSASLTYPNAQETQYF,TGTGCCACCAGCGCCAGCCTGACATATCCTAATGCTCAAGAGACCCAGTACTTC
TRBV5-1,TRBJ2-7,.,16,TRBD2,CASSLNSGSTTYEQYF,TGCGCCAGCAGCTTGAATAGCGGGAGTACGACCTACGAGCAGTACTTC
TRBV5-1,TRBJ1-1,few,14,.,CASSYTQGSTEAFF,TGCGCCAGCAGCTACACGCAGGGGAGCACTGAAGCTTTCTTT
TRBV9,TRBJ1-4,.,15,.,CASSVYGSTNEKLFF,TGTGCCAGCAGCGTATACGGGTCAACTAATGAAAAACTGTTTTTT
TRBV5-1,TRBJ1-2,.,14,.,CASSLDGANYGYTF,TGCGCCAGCAGCTTGGACGGAGCTAACTATGGCTACACCTTC
TRBV5-1,TRBJ1-1,.,14,.,CASNTVPENTEAFF,TGCGCCAGCAACACAGTCCCGGAGAACACTGAAGCTTTCTTT
TRBV2,TRBJ1-3,.,14,.,CASSEGGGIHTIYF,TGTGCCAGCAGTGAAGGAGGGGGTATTCACACCATATATTTT
TRBV19,TRBJ1-2,.,15,TRBD1,CASSPGQGAWNGYTF,TGTGCCAGTAGTCCAGGACAGGGGGCTTGGAATGGCTACACCTTC
TRBV14,TRBJ1-1,.,13,.,CASSQDQRTEAFF,TGTGCCAGCAGCCAAGACCAACGGACTGAAGCTTTCTTT
TRBV2,TRBJ2-5,.,15,.,CASSRSQNREETQYF,TGTGCCAGCAGTAGGTCCCAAAATCGGGAAGAGACCCAGTACTTC
TRBV19,TRBJ1-2,.,16,TRBD1,CASSWTGAPVYYGYTF,TGTGCCAGTAGTTGGACAGGGGCTCCCGTTTACTATGGCTACACCTTC
TRBV2,TRBJ2-3,.,15,TRBD1,CASSWDSRSTDTQYF,TGTGCCAGCAGTTGGGACAGTCGAAGCACAGATACGCAGTATTTT
TRBV30,TRBJ2-7,.,13,.,CAWSAGGPYEQYF,TGTGCCTGGAGTGCGGGGGGCCCCTACGAGCAGTACTTC
TRBV27,TRBJ2-7,.,17,TRBD1,CASSLGAPGQTNYEQYF,TGTGCCAGCAGTTTAGGCGCACCGGGACAGACAAATTACGAGCAGTACTTC
TRBV29-1,TRBJ2-5,.,13,.,CSVEVRRGETQYF,TGCAGCGTTGAAGTACGGCGCGGAGAGACCCAGTACTTC
TRBV5-1,TRBJ1-4,.,15,TRBD1,CASSTGQGLGEKLFF,TGCGCCAGCAGCACCGGACAGGGGTTAGGTGAAAAACTGTTTTTT
TRBV19,TRBJ1-6,once,16,TRBD1,CASSILGQGANSPLHF,TGTGCCAGTAGTATTTTGGGACAGGGAGCGAATTCACCCCTCCACTTT
TRBV6-6,TRBJ1-1,.,12,.,CASTPRDTEAFF,TGTGCCAGCACGCCCAGGGACACTGAAGCTTTCTTT
TRBV19,TRBJ1-2,.,13,TRBD1,CASSKDRSYGYTF,TGTGCCAGTAGTAAGGACAGGTCCTATGGCTACACCTTC
TRBV7-2,TRBJ2-7,.,15,.,CASSLGGSNAYEQYF,TGTGCCAGCAGCTTAGGAGGCAGCAATGCCTACGAGCAGTACTTC
TRBV7-2,TRBJ1-3,.,14,.,CASSLQGSGNTIYF,TGTGCCAGCAGCTTACAGGGTTCTGGAAACACCATATATTTT
TRBV20-1,TRBJ2-2,.,12,.,CSASRQTGELFF,TGCAGTGCTAGTCGCCAGACCGGGGAGCTGTTTTTT
TRBV7-3,TRBJ1-1,.,12,.,CASSLRGLGAFF,TGTGCCAGCAGCTTAAGAGGGTTGGGAGCTTTCTTT
TRBV3-1/TRBV3-2,TRBJ1-5,.,16,.,CASSPSGRGGNQPQHF,TGTGCCAGCAGCCCTTCGGGCAGGGGAGGCAATCAGCCCCAGCATTTT
TRBV6-5,TRBJ2-5,.,14,TRBD1,CASSRTGVVETQYF,TGTGCCAGCAGCCGGACAGGGGTCGTAGAGACCCAGTACTTC
TRBV10-3,TRBJ1-1,.,13,.,CAISDTTGQSAFF,TGTGCCATCAGTGATACGACAGGACAATCGGCTTTCTTT
TRBV7-9,TRBJ1-4,.,16,TRBD1,CASSPRLGQGNEKLFF,TGTGCCAGCAGCCCTCGTTTGGGACAGGGTAATGAAAAACTGTTTTTT
TRBV4-2,TRBJ2-3,.,22,.,CASSQGSSGGRNPLTSTDTQYF,TGTGCCAGCAGCCAAGGATCTTCAGGGGGGCGGAATCCCCTTACTAGCACAGATACGCAGTATTTT
TRBV30,TRBJ1-2,once,13,.,CAWSRREVYGYTF,TGTGCCTGGAGCCGACGGGAGGTCTATGGCTACACCTTC
TRBV7-8,TRBJ1-4,.,15,.,CASSLVGQGMVKLFF,TGTGCCAGCAGCTTAGTCGGGCAGGGAATGGTAAAACTGTTTTTT
TRBV5-1,TRBJ1-4,.,15,.,CASSFKGVANEKLFF,TGCGCCAGCAGCTTCAAGGGGGTAGCTAATGAAAAACTGTTTTTT